This T cell receptor (beta chain) originates from a study of CD8+ T cells in alopecia areata. The wider study: Tofacitinib ran 6 to 18 months, followed by 6 months off drug.

The CDR3 extends over 12 amino acids. The V gene's germline CDR1 is SEHNR and CDR2 FQNEAQ (reference sequence). Trimming left V 5 bases short and J 5 bases short, with 9 bases between. cDNA serving as the sequencing template came from extracted, reverse transcribed RNA. Sequencing was performed with immunoSEQ multiplex PCR; in TCRdb, only in-frame clones are kept and a portion is missing. The sample holds around 300,000 clones, 60% seen once. This clone was picked up a small number of times. Its target is not known. Study-wide points: Higher clonality than in normal scalp was seen in lesional scalp, especially alopecia totalis/universalis. Among the cells sequenced in scalp samples are also the resident alphabeta T cells of normal skin.

Treatment meaning: oral pan-JAK inhibitor, 5-10 mg twice daily. It was from alopecia areata patients that lesional scalp punch biopsies and peripheral blood were collected. J is TRBJ1-1 and V is TRBV7-9; D uncertain. The receptor's source is a human donor with alopecia areata. Sample: CD4+ T cells sorted from blood, taken at week 52, from a patient treated with tofacitinib. CDR3 in DNA: TGTGCCAGCAGCCCACGTTGGACTGAAGCTTTCTTT. Protein product: CASSPRWTEAFF.